The 4 T cell receptor beta chains below come from one sample, sequenced in a study of blood T cells in healthy people across ages. Then a second PCR, running about 6 to 11 cycles, was carried out with a sample-barcoded 5' primer and a J-beta primer mix. Each CDR3 protein gets one entry after TCRdb re-called the 5' RACE reads with MiXCR. The profile shows some 780,000 distinct CDR3 sequences, approximately 60% of them singletons. Material for sequencing was blood. These receptors were collected from a man aged 40-55 years in good health.

This clonotype was detected a few times. V gene TRBV27 combines with J gene TRBJ2-7; maybe TRBD2 (6 bases). V was shortened by 5 bases and J by 3 bases, with 17 bases between the two germline ends. The CDR3 consists of 15 residues. The germline V gene has CDR1 MNHEY and CDR2 SMNVEV (reference sequence). The CDR3 DNA sequence: TGTGCCAGCAGTCCCCTAGCGCCTTATGTCTACGAGCAGTACTTC. Protein sequence: CASSPLAPYVYEQYF.

V usage is TRBV6-2 or TRBV6-3 and J usage is TRBJ1-4; D gene uncertain. The V gene lost 7 bases and the J gene lost 6 bases, with 12 bases spanning the gap. Germline CDR1 reads MNHEY; CDR2 reads SVGEGT. CDR3 size: 13 residues. The CDR3 coding sequence is TGTGCCAGCACGCCGACGGCCTATGAAAAACTGTTTTTT. Protein sequence: CASTPTAYEKLFF.

V gene TRBV20-1 combines with J gene TRBJ2-7; 7 bases agree with TRBD1. Looked up from germline, CDR1 is DFQATT and CDR2 is SNEGSKA (reference sequence). The CDR3 runs to 15 residues. V lost 1 base and J lost 4; bases outside the gene matches: 10. This CDR3 is CSARALAGGIYEQYF. The CDR3, as DNA: TGCAGTGCTAGAGCTCTTGCAGGGGGTATTTACGAGCAGTACTTC.

The gene calls are TRBV29-1 and TRBJ2-7; possible D gene TRBD1, 6 bases. Trimming pared 1 base from V and 1 base from J, leaving 14 bases between. The germline V gene encodes CDR1 SQVTM and CDR2 ANQGSEA. The length of the CDR3 is 15 residues. The CDR3 reads CSVEGIQDRSYEQYF. The DNA for the CDR3 is TGCAGCGTTGAAGGTATTCAGGACAGATCCTACGAGCAGTACTTC.